This T cell receptor beta chain was sequenced during a study of T cells after yellow fever vaccination. Study-level information: Each low-cell-number fraction was prepared by means of SMART-Seq v4 Ultra Low Input.

General study results and limits: Bulk-population clonotypes that are abundant could appear as contaminants in FACS-sorted repertoires. Subsequent booster samples again held most clones from primary vaccination (96% CD4, about 90% CD8).

This clonotype has more than one count but fewer than ten. Its cognate antigen is unknown. A read error may account for a junction end that differs from germline. The CDR3 is 13 residues long. Per the germline V gene, CDR1 is MNHNS and CDR2 is SASEGT. As TCR cDNA was made by 5'RACE template switching, a universal primer site and UMIs were added. TCRdb reprocessed the 5' RACE reads with MiXCR, giving one entry per CDR3 protein. Altogether 500,000 to 650,000 distinct CDR3 sequences are present, 9% to 15% being singletons, with the ten largest covering about 15%. Material: PBMCs, obtained on the day of the yellow fever booster vaccination. The clonotype was recovered from a man aged 25-45 years who received the YFV17D yellow fever vaccine. The chain has TRBV6-1 and TRBJ1-2; possibly TRBD1 for D (5 bases). CDR3 nucleotide sequence: TGTGCCAGCAGGGAAGATCAGGGAGGCGGCTACACCTTC. Encoded protein: CASREDQGGGYTF.